The present T cell receptor (beta chain) was sequenced within a study of T cell clones after liver transplantation. The table came from immunoSEQ multiplex PCR; TCRdb's copy has only in-frame clones and leaves some out. The table records approximately 70,000 clones, 80% to 85% of them present only once. The CDR3 is 17 residues long. The V gene end was trimmed by 10 bases and the J gene end by 3 bases; junction bases not matched to a gene: 19. Germline V gene lookup returns CDR1 MDHEN and CDR2 SYDVKM. V is TRBV28 and J is TRBJ1-1, with TRBD1 identical over 8 bases. The sample consisted of CD4+ T cells from blood, taken less than 50 months after liver transplant. The clonotype originates from a human patient who received a liver transplant. Some T cells may have come from the graft donor. The CDR3 sequence: CAILDPLGQGADTEAFF. The CDR3 nucleotides read TGTGCCATCCTCGACCCTTTGGGGCAGGGGGCGGACACTGAAGCTTTCTTT.